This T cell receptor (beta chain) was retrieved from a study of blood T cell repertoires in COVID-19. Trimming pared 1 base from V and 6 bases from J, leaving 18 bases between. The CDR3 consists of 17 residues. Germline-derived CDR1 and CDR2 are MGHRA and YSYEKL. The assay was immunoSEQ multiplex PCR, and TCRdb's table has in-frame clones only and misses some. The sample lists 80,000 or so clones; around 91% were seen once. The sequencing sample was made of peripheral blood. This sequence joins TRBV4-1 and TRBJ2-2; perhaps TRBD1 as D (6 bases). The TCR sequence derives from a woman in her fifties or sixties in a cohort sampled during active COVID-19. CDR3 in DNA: TGCGCCAGCAGCCAAGTCAGGGGCAGGGATCGTGCCGGGGAGCTGTTTTTT. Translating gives CASSQVRGRDRAGELFF.